A single sample gave rise to the 11 T cell receptor beta chains below, sequenced in a study of cytomegalovirus exposure and HLA in healthy donors. The PCR ran on 60 Vbeta and 13 Jbeta primers. Using immunoSEQ multiplex PCR, the repertoire was profiled, and TCRdb retains in-frame clones only, with some absent. The table records about 160,000 clones, almost 80% of them present only once. The sequenced material came from PBMCs. The receptors come from a woman between 50 and 59 years old in good health and CMV-seropositive.

V is TRBV27 and J is TRBJ2-1; TRBD2 matches 7 bases. From germline, CDR1 is MNHEY and CDR2 SMNVEV (reference sequence). The junction had 18 bases not matched to a gene; V was cut back by 4 bases and J by 0 bases. This CDR3 region has 20 residues. CDR3 DNA: TGTGCCAGCAGTTCCCGACGGCCTCTAGCGGACCAAGCCTCCTACAATGAGCAGTTCTTC. This gives the protein CASSSRRPLADQASYNEQFF.

This rearrangement joins TRBV30 to TRBJ2-3; D is undetermined. The CDR3 contains 13 residues. The germline CDR1 and CDR2 sequences are GTSNPN and SVGIG (reference sequence). The V end was cut by 1 base, the J end by 0 bases, with 5 bases between. This CDR3 reads CAWSAESTDTQYF. CDR3 nucleotide sequence: TGTGCCTGGAGTGCGGAGAGCACAGATACGCAGTATTTT.

This clone was found a few times. The J gene is TRBJ2-1, the V gene TRBV4-1; the D gene is possibly TRBD2 (7 bases). The germline gives CDR1 MGHRA, CDR2 YSYEKL. This CDR3 has 18 residues. Trimming removed 0 bases at V and 6 bases at J, with 21 bases between. This CDR3 is CASSQDSGGGAIFNEQFF. Here the CDR3 DNA reads TGCGCCAGCAGCCAAGATTCGGGCGGGGGCGCTATCTTCAATGAGCAGTTCTTC.

This clone is a singleton in its sample. The V and J genes are TRBV4-1 and TRBJ2-5; weak D call: TRBD1 (5 bases). The CDR3 consists of 13 residues. V lost 1 base and J 4 bases, leaving 7 bases between the germline ends. Germline V gene sequence: CDR1 MGHRA, CDR2 YSYEKL. The DNA for the CDR3 is TGCGCCAGCAGCCAAGCCCAGGGAGAGACCCAGTACTTC. Encoded protein: CASSQAQGETQYF.

This clone was observed once. V and J are TRBV5-4 and TRBJ2-7, with TRBD2 as a possible D gene (6 bases). V dropped 4 bases and J dropped 1 base, with 6 bases sitting between them. The CDR3 is 12 amino acids. Germline loops: CDR1 SGHNT, CDR2 YYREEE (reference sequence). The CDR3 region has the DNA TGTGCCAGCAGCGGAGGGTCCTACGAGCAGTACTTC. This encodes CASSGGSYEQYF.

The chain employs TRBV7-6 and TRBJ1-6; TRBD1 matches at 10 bases. CDR3 size: 16 residues. V trimming: 1 base; J trimming: 7 bases; junction bases outside the gene matches: 4. In germline, CDR1 is SGHVS, CDR2 FNYEAQ. The DNA for the CDR3 is TGTGCCAGCAGCTTAGTTCCGGGACAGGGGAATTCACCCCTCCACTTT. This translates into CASSLVPGQGNSPLHF.

The rearrangement links TRBV19 to TRBJ2-3; TRBD2 matches 12 bases. With 5 bases clipped from V and 6 bases from J, the junction kept 9 bases outside the gene matches. Germline V lookup: CDR1 LNHDA, CDR2 SQIVND (reference sequence). This CDR3 comprises 16 residues. The chain's CDR3 is CASSFRLAGEADTQYF. CDR3 nucleotide sequence: TGTGCCAGTAGTTTTCGACTAGCGGGAGAGGCGGATACGCAGTATTTT.

The J gene is TRBJ1-2, the V gene TRBV6-5; D is unclear. Germline assignment: CDR1 MNHEY and CDR2 SVGAGI. The CDR3 spans 12 residues. V gave up 4 bases and J gave up 6 bases, with 9 bases separating them. CDR3 DNA: TGTGCCAGCAGTTTAGATCGGGATGGCTACACCTTC. This encodes CASSLDRDGYTF.

This chain uses TRBV11-2 with TRBJ2-7, with 9 bases fitting TRBD1. CDR3 size: 12 residues. The germline V gene has CDR1 SGHAT and CDR2 FQNNGV. Trimming removed 9 bases from V and 6 bases from J; junction bases left unmatched: 6. DNA for the CDR3: TGTGCCAGTCGAGGGACAGGGCCCGAGCAGTACTTC. As protein: CASRGTGPEQYF.

This chain uses TRBV27 with TRBJ2-3; 9 bases map to TRBD1. J lost 3 bases, V lost 8 bases, and 6 bases had no gene match. The length of the CDR3 is 14 residues. Germline V gene lookup returns CDR1 MNHEY and CDR2 SMNVEV (reference sequence). CDR3 DNA sequence: TGTGCCAGCTGTCGGACAGGGGCAACAGATACGCAGTATTTT. The encoded protein is CASCRTGATDTQYF.

In this sample, this clone turned up once. V gene TRBV6-5 combines with J gene TRBJ2-5; 7 nucleotides line up with TRBD2. The DNA end lines up better with TRBJ2-7; the J call may be wrong. This CDR3 has 14 residues. Germline CDR1 is MNHEY and CDR2 is SVGAGI. This chain's CDR3 is CASSYQGRGYEQYF. CDR3 DNA: TGTGCCAGCAGTTACCAAGGGAGGGGCTACGAGCAGTACTTC.